What follows describes a single TCR beta chain. Only CD45RO-negative cells positively selected for CCR7 counted as naive CD8 cells, so terminally differentiated effector memory CD45RA+ cells were excluded. This record comes from a study of shared clonotypes between healthy human individuals. Across the whole study: The composition of the donors was two women and a few men aged 18 to 49.

TCRdb keeps only in-frame clones here, not all; method: immunoSEQ multiplex PCR. The data contain 600,000 or so clones, roughly 98% of them seen just once; the ten biggest clones take up 0.3% to 0.35%. The clonotype originates from a man aged 25 to 40 in good health. Specimen: naive CD8+ T cells sorted from blood.

Here the CDR3 DNA reads TGCGCCAGCAGCCAAGCCGGTTATGTGAACACTGAAGCTTTCTTT. Translation gives CASSQAGYVNTEAFF. V and J are TRBV4-3 and TRBJ1-1; D is undetermined. V shed 1 base and J shed 0 bases, with 9 bases lying between them. The germline V gene has CDR1 LGHNA and CDR2 YSLEER. CDR3 length equals 15 residues.